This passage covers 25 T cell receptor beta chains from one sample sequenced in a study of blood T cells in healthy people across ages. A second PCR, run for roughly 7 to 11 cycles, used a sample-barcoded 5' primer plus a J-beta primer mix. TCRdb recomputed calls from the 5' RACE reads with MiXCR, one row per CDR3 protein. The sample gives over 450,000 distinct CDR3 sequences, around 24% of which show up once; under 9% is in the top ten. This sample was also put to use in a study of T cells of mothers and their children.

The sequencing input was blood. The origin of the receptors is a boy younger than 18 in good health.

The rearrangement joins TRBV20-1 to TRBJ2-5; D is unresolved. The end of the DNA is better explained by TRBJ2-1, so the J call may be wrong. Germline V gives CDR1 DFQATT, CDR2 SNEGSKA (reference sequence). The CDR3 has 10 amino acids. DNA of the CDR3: TGCAGTGCTGTAGCCAATGAGCAGTTCTTC. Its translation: CSAVANEQFF.

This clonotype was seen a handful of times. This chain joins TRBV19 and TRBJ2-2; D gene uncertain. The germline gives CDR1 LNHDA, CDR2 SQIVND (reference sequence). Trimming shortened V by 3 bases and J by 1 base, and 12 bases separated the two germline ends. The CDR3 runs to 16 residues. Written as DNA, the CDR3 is TGTGCCAGTAGTATGTTAGGGTTCGGGAACACCGGGGAGCTGTTTTTT. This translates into CASSMLGFGNTGELFF.

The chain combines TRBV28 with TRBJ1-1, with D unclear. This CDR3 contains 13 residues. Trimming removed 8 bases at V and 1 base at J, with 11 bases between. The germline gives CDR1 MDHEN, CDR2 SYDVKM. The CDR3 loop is CASAFRANTEAFF. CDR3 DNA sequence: TGTGCCAGCGCCTTCCGGGCGAACACTGAAGCTTTCTTT.

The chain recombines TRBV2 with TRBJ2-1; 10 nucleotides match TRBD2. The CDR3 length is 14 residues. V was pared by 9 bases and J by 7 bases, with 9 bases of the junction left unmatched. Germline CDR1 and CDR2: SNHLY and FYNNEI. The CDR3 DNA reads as TGTGCCAGTGCGGGGACTAGCGTTTCAAATGAGCAGTTCTTC. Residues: CASAGTSVSNEQFF.

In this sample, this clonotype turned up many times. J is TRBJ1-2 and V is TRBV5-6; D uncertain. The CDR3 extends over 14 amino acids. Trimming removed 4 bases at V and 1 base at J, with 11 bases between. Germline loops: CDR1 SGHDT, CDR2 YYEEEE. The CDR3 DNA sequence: TGTGCCAGCAGCCCCGACGGGAGTAACTATGGCTACACCTTC. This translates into CASSPDGSNYGYTF.

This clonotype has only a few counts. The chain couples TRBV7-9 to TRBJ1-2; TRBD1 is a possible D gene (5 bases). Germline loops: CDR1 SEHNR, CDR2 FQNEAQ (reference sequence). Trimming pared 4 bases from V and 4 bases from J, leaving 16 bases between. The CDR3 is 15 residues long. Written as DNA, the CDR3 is TGTGCCAGCAGCTCGACAGAGAGAGCTCTCTATGGCTACACCTTC. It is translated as CASSSTERALYGYTF. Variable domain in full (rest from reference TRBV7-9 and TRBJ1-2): DTGVSQNPRHKITKRGQNVTFRCDPISEHNRLYWYRQTLGQGPEFLTYFQNEAQLEKSRLLSDRFSAERPKGSFSTLEIQRTEQGDSAMYLCASSSTERALYGYTFGSGTRLTVV.

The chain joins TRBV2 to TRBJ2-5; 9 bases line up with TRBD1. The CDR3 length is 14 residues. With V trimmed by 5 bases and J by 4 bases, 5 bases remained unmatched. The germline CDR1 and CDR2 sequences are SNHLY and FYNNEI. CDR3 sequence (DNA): TGTGCCAGCAGTCCCAAGACAGGGGGAGAGACCCAGTACTTC. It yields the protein CASSPKTGGETQYF.

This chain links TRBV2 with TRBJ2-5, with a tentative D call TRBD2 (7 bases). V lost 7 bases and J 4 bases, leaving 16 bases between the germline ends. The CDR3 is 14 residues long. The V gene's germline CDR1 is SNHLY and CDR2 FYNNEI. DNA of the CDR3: TGTGCCAGCAACCCCTTTGGGGGGGCAGAGACCCAGTACTTC. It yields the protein CASNPFGGAETQYF.

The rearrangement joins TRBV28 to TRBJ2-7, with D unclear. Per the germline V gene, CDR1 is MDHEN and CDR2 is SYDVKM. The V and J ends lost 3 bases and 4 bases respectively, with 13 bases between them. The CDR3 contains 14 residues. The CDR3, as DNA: TGTGCCAGCAGTTTTAGGCGCTCCCGTTACGAGCAGTACTTC. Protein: CASSFRRSRYEQYF.

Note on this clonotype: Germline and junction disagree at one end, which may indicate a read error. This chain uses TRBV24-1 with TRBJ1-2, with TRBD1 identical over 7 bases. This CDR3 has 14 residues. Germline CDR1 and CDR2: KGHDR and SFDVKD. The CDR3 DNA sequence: TGTGCCTCCAGTGATTCTAGGGGGCGGGATGGCTACACCTTC. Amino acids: CASSDSRGRDGYTF.

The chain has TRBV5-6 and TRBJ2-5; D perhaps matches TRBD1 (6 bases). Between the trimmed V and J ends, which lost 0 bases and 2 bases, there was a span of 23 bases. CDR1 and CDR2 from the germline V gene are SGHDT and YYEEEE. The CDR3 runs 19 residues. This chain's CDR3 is CASSLDSLTGRGWQETQYF. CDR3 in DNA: TGTGCCAGCAGCTTGGATAGCCTGACAGGCAGGGGATGGCAAGAGACCCAGTACTTC.

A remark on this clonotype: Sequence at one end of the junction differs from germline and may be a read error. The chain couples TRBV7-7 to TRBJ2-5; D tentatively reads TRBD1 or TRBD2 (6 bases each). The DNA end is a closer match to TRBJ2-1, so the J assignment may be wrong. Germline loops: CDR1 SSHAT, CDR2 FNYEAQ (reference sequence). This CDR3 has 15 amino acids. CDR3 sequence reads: CASSRGRGPSNEQFF. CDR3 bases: TGTGCTAGCAGCCGGGGGCGAGGACCTTCGAATGAGCAGTTCTTC.

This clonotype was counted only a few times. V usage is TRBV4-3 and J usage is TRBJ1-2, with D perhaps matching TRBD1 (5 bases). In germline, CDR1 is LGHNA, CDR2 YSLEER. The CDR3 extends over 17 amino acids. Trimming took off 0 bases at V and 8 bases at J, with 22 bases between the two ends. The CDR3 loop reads CASSQDSGALSSRGYTF. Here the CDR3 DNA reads TGCGCCAGCAGCCAAGATTCCGGGGCATTAAGCTCACGGGGCTACACCTTC.

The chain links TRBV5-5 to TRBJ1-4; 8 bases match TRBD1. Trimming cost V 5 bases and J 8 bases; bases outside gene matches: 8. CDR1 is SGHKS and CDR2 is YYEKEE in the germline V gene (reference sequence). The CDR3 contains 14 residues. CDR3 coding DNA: TGTGCCAGCAGATCTAAGGACAGGGCCGAAAAACTGTTTTTT. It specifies CASRSKDRAEKLFF.

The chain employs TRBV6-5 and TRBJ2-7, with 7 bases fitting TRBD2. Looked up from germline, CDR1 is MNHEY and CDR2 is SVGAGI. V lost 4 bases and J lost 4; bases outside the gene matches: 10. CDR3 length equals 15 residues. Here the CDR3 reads CASSSGRGSMYEQYF. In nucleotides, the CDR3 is TGTGCCAGCAGTTCAGGTCGCGGGAGTATGTACGAGCAGTACTTC.

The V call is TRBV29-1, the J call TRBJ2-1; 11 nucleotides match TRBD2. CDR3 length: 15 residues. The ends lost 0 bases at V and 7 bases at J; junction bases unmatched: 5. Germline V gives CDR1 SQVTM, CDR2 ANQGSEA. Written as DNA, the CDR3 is TGCAGCGTTGAAGAGAGTAGCGGGAGGGCTAATGAGCAGTTCTTC. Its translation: CSVEESSGRANEQFF.

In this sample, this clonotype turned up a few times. The CDR3 nucleotides read TGTGCCAGCAGCTTAGTGAATGCCAGTATGCTAGTCAAAAACATTCAGTACTTC. Its protein product is CASSLVNASMLVKNIQYF. V gene TRBV7-4 combines with J gene TRBJ2-4; D remains ambiguous. Per germline, CDR1 SGHVT and CDR2 SQSDAQ. V was clipped by 1 base and J by 3 bases, with 19 bases between them. The CDR3 extends over 18 amino acids.

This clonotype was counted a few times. This CDR3 reads CASSKSPSGGHHEQYF. In nucleotides, the CDR3 is TGTGCCAGCAGCAAATCCCCAAGCGGGGGGCACCACGAGCAGTACTTC. The genes are TRBV7-2 and TRBJ2-7; TRBD2 matches 9 bases. The ends lost 5 bases at V and 5 bases at J; junction bases unmatched: 13. Germline V CDR1 and CDR2: SGHTA, FQGNSA. There are 16 residues in the CDR3.

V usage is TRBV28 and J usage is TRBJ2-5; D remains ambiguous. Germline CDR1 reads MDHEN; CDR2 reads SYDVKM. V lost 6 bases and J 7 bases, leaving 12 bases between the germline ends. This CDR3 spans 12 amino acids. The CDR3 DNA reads TGTGCCAGCAGAGGCCCGGTGGGGACCCAGTACTTC. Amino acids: CASRGPVGTQYF.

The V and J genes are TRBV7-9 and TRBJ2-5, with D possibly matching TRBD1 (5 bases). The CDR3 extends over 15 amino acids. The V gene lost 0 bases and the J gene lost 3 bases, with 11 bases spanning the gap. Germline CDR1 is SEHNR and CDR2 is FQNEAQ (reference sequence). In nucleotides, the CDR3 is TGTGCCAGCAGCTTAGCCTATTTCAGGGAAGAGACCCAGTACTTC. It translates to CASSLAYFREETQYF.

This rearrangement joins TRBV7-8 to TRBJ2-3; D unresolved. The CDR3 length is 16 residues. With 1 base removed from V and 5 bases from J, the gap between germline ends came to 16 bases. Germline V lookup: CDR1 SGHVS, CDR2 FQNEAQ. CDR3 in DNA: TGTGCCAGCAGCTTAGGCCCCCCCAAACCAAAAGATACGCAGTATTTT. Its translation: CASSLGPPKPKDTQYF.

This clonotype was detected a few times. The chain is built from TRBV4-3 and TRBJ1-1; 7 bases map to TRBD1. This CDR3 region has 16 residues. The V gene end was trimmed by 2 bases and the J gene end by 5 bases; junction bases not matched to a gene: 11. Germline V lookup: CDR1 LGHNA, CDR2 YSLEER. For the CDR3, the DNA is TGCGCCAGCAGCCAATTCTTTCGGGGACAGTGGACTGAAGCTTTCTTT. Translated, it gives CASSQFFRGQWTEAFF.

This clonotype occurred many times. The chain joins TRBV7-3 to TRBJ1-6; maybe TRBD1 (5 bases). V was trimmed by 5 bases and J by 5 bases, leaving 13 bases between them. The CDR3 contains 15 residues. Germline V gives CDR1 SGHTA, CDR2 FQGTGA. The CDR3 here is CASSPQGNNNSPLHF. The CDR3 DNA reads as TGTGCCAGCAGCCCCCAGGGAAACAATAATTCACCCCTCCACTTT.

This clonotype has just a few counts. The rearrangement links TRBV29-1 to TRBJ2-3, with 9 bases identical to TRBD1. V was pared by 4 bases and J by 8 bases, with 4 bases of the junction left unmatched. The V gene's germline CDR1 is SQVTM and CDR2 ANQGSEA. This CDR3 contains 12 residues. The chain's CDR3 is CSVGDRVGTQYF. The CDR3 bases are TGCAGCGTTGGGGACAGGGTTGGTACGCAGTATTTT.

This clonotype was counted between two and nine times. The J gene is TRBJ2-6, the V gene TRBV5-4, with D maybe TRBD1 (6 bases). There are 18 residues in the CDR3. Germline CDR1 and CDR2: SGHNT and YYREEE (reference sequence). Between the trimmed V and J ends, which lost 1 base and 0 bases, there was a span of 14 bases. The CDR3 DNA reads TGTGCCAGCAGCTTGTCCGCAACAGGGCACTCTGGGGCCAACGTCCTGACTTTC. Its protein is CASSLSATGHSGANVLTF.